This T cell receptor beta chain appears in the sequencing data of a study of CD8 T cells in Susac syndrome. When the RNA was reverse transcribed, random hexamers were used with an input of roughly 0.45 to 1 ug. A single record per CDR3 protein comes from TCRdb applying MiXCR to the immunoSEQ multiplex PCR reads. The sample carries 190,000 or so distinct CDR3 sequences, 90% to 95% recorded once. This CDR3 spans 17 amino acids. V lost 10 bases and J lost 9; bases outside the gene matches: 19. Germline loops: CDR1 MNHNS, CDR2 SASEGT. The clonotype comes from a human donor with multiple sclerosis. V is TRBV6-1 and J is TRBJ2-1; 12 nucleotides align to TRBD2. The sequencing sample was made of CD4+ T cells from PBMCs. The CDR3 DNA sequence: TGTGCCACCCTACGCAACCTCCGACTAGCGGGAGTAAGTGAGCAGTTCTTC. Encoded protein: CATLRNLRLAGVSEQFF.